What follows are 26 T cell receptor beta chains derived from one specimen sequenced in a study of identical twins. In TCRdb, the 5' RACE reads were re-called with MiXCR into one record per CDR3 protein. The sample gives roughly 500,000 distinct CDR3 sequences, under 25% of which show up once; about 0.91% is in the top ten. These data were also reused for a study on T cells expressing NK-cell markers.

Material: CD4+ T cells sorted from blood. These receptors were collected from a young woman in good health.

This clonotype was found many times. The DNA of the CDR3 is TGTGCCAGCAGCTTCCAGACAGGCTCCTATAATTCACCCCTCCACTTT. Its translation is CASSFQTGSYNSPLHF. The genes are TRBV9 and TRBJ1-6, with D perhaps matching TRBD1 (6 bases). CDR1 and CDR2 (germline): SGDLS, YYNGEE. The length of the CDR3 is 16 residues. V lost 4 bases, J lost 0 bases, and 11 bases lay in between.

Many counts were recorded for this clonotype. This chain uses TRBV20-1 with TRBJ1-1; D is ambiguous. Trimming pared 1 base from V and 0 bases from J, leaving 6 bases between. Germline-derived CDR1 and CDR2 are DFQATT and SNEGSKA (reference sequence). This CDR3 comprises 13 residues. CDR3 DNA sequence: TGCAGTGCTAGAGGAGGGATGAACACTGAAGCTTTCTTT. Protein sequence: CSARGGMNTEAFF.

The chain uses TRBV18 and TRBJ2-5; 9 positions match TRBD1. The V segment lost 3 bases and the J segment 5 bases; nucleotides outside the gene matches: 10. The CDR3 has 16 amino acids. CDR1 and CDR2 (germline): KGHSH, LQKENI. The CDR3 DNA reads TGTGCCAGCTCACCCGGGACAGGGAAAGTAGAGGAGACCCAGTACTTC. It encodes CASSPGTGKVEETQYF.

The chain recombines TRBV10-3 with TRBJ1-2; D is unresolved. The V gene lost 10 bases and the J gene lost 0 bases, with 24 bases spanning the gap. Germline V gives CDR1 ENHRY, CDR2 SYGVKD. The CDR3 extends over 17 amino acids. The CDR3 DNA follows: TGTGCCACTATAGTTAGGGATGGACGGGCTACTAACTATGGCTACACCTTC. This codes for CATIVRDGRATNYGYTF.

This clonotype was detected many times. The chain employs TRBV7-2 and TRBJ1-5; possible D gene TRBD1, 6 bases. The CDR3 contains 13 residues. Trimming shortened V by 5 bases and J by 3 bases, and 8 bases separated the two germline ends. The germline V gene encodes CDR1 SGHTA and CDR2 FQGNSA. The CDR3 is CASSHRVNQPQHF. Written as DNA, the CDR3 is TGTGCCAGCAGCCACAGGGTCAATCAGCCCCAGCATTTT.

The chain combines TRBV20-1 with TRBJ1-6, with a tentative D call TRBD1 (6 bases). The CDR3 length is 16 residues. Germline V gene lookup returns CDR1 DFQATT and CDR2 SNEGSKA (reference sequence). V was cut by 1 base and J by 7 bases, with 17 bases left in between. The CDR3 DNA is TGCAGTGCTAGAGTGAGGACTGGGCAGGGGAATTCACCCCTCCACTTT. It is translated as CSARVRTGQGNSPLHF.

This clonotype was counted a few times. The V call is TRBV29-1, the J call TRBJ2-5; a possible D gene is TRBD2 (5 bases). Trimming pared 8 bases from V and 4 bases from J, leaving 11 bases between. The CDR3 is 11 residues long. Germline CDR1 reads SQVTM; CDR2 reads ANQGSEA. The CDR3 here is CSCRGGETQYF. The DNA for the CDR3 is TGCAGCTGTCGGGGTGGAGAGACCCAGTACTTC. The variable domain in full, completed from reference TRBV29-1 and TRBJ2-5, reads SAVISQKPSRDICQRGTSLTIQCQVDSQVTMMFWYRQQPGQSLTLIATANQGSEATYESGFVIDKFPISRPNLTFSTLTVSNMSPEDSSIYLCSCRGGETQYFGPGTRLLVL.

This clonotype has at least ten counts. The gene calls are TRBV27 and TRBJ2-3; D gene unclear. CDR1 and CDR2 (germline): MNHEY, SMNVEV (reference sequence). V lost 4 bases to trimming and J lost 0 bases, with 5 bases between them. The CDR3 is 13 residues long. The CDR3 loop reads CASSSDSTDTQYF. CDR3 in DNA: TGTGCCAGCAGTTCGGACAGCACAGATACGCAGTATTTT.

V usage is TRBV18 and J usage is TRBJ2-5; D gene ambiguous. The CDR3 covers 13 residues. Trimming cost V 0 bases and J 5 bases, with 7 bases left between them. Germline values: CDR1 KGHSH, CDR2 LQKENI. Here the CDR3 DNA reads TGTGCCAGCTCACCACCTACCTTGGAGACCCAGTACTTC. It translates to CASSPPTLETQYF.

This chain joins TRBV20-1 and TRBJ2-6, with TRBD1 matching over 7 bases. The CDR3 sequence is 14 residues long. J lost 1 base, V lost 5 bases, and 2 bases had no gene match. CDR1 is DFQATT, CDR2 SNEGSKA, per germline (reference sequence). CDR3 sequence reads: CSAAQGSGANVLTF. The CDR3 DNA is TGCAGTGCTGCACAGGGGTCTGGGGCCAACGTCCTGACTTTC.

The table lists this clonotype with a few counts. The chain employs TRBV6-1 and TRBJ1-1; D is unresolved. V was pared by 7 bases and J by 6 bases, with 6 bases between. The CDR3 covers 10 residues. Germline V gene lookup returns CDR1 MNHNS and CDR2 SASEGT. Here the CDR3 DNA reads TGTGCCAGCACCCGGGCTGAAGCTTTCTTT. It codes for CASTRAEAFF.

The chain employs TRBV15 and TRBJ2-5; TRBD1 agrees at 8 bases. Losses at the gene ends were 7 bases for V and 7 bases for J; bases not matched to a gene: 11. This CDR3 contains 14 residues. In germline, CDR1 is LNHNV, CDR2 YYDKDF (reference sequence). For the CDR3, the DNA is TGTGCCACCAACCCGACAGGGGCGCCTCCGACCCAGTACTTC. Translated: CATNPTGAPPTQYF.

J is TRBJ1-3 and V is TRBV12-3 or TRBV12-4, with 7 bases lining up with TRBD1. Trimming removed 2 bases from V and 2 bases from J; junction bases left unmatched: 6. The CDR3 extends over 16 amino acids. The CDR3 nucleotides read TGTGCCAGCAGTTTAATACGTCAGGGGGCTGGAAACACCATATATTTT. Encoded protein: CASSLIRQGAGNTIYF.

V is TRBV12-3 or TRBV12-4 and J is TRBJ1-5; D not certain. V lost 2 bases to trimming and J lost 7 bases, with 12 bases between them. The CDR3 sequence is 14 residues long. Written as DNA, the CDR3 is TGTGCCAGCAGTTTACTCTTCGGCCGGCAGCCCCAGCATTTT. Amino acid sequence: CASSLLFGRQPQHF.

V usage is TRBV12-3 or TRBV12-4 and J usage is TRBJ2-1; 11 bases are shared with TRBD2. J lost 7 bases, V lost 8 bases, and 19 bases had no gene match. This CDR3 has 18 residues. The CDR3 reads CASQTSGEVMLPGNEQFF. As DNA, the CDR3 is TGTGCCAGCCAGACTAGCGGGGAAGTAATGCTCCCGGGGAATGAGCAGTTCTTC.

This chain connects TRBV7-9 to TRBJ2-3; D may be TRBD1 or TRBD2 (6 bases each). This CDR3 is 15 amino acids long. Germline V CDR1 and CDR2: SEHNR, FQNEAQ (reference sequence). V was shortened by 1 base and J by 5 bases, with 13 bases between the two germline ends. The CDR3 DNA reads as TGTGCCAGCAGCTTAGGAGGGGGGAAAGGAGATACGCAGTATTTT. Protein sequence: CASSLGGGKGDTQYF.

This clonotype appeared a few times. The chain employs TRBV10-2 and TRBJ2-5; D may be TRBD2 (7 bases). Between the trimmed V and J ends, which lost 8 bases and 4 bases, there was a span of 23 bases. There are 16 residues in the CDR3. Germline V gene sequence: CDR1 WSHSY, CDR2 SAAADI. Written as DNA, the CDR3 is TGCGCCAGCTGGGGGGGGGGCAGGGGAGCATTAGAGACCCAGTACTTC. It specifies CASWGGGRGALETQYF.

Many counts were recorded for this clonotype. V gene TRBV29-1 combines with J gene TRBJ2-7; the match to TRBD1 covers 9 bases. Germline CDR1 and CDR2: SQVTM and ANQGSEA. CDR3 size: 13 residues. Losses at the gene ends were 5 bases for V and 3 bases for J; bases not matched to a gene: 5. The CDR3 is CSVRSTGGYEQYF. CDR3 in DNA: TGCAGCGTTCGTTCGACAGGGGGCTACGAGCAGTACTTC.

The chain combines TRBV10-3 with TRBJ1-2; the D is unclear. The CDR3 covers 13 residues. CDR1 and CDR2 (germline): ENHRY, SYGVKD. Trimming took off 7 bases at V and 3 bases at J, with 12 bases between the two ends. The CDR3 region has the DNA TGTGCCATCAACCGGGAATCGGACTATGGCTACACCTTC. As protein: CAINRESDYGYTF.

The rearrangement joins TRBV6-1 to TRBJ2-1, with 7 bases matching TRBD2. This CDR3 comprises 16 residues. Germline lookup yields CDR1 MNHNS and CDR2 SASEGT. V lost 4 bases and J lost 2; bases outside the gene matches: 8. The CDR3 sequence is CASSGMTSKPYNEQFF. CDR3 in DNA: TGTGCCAGCAGTGGAATGACTAGCAAGCCCTACAATGAGCAGTTCTTC.

This sequence joins TRBV11-2 and TRBJ2-1, with TRBD1 as a possible D gene (5 bases). V lost 2 bases, J lost 10 bases, and 9 bases lay in between. Germline V gene data show CDR1 as SGHAT and CDR2 as FQNNGV. The CDR3 covers 12 residues. For the CDR3, the DNA is TGTGCCAGCAGCTTACAGGGTAGGGAGCAGTTCTTC. Translated: CASSLQGREQFF.

The chain joins TRBV12-3 or TRBV12-4 to TRBJ1-5; D is undetermined. This CDR3 is 15 amino acids long. V was shortened by 5 bases and J by 5 bases, with 16 bases between the two germline ends. The CDR3 region has the DNA TGTGCCAGCAGTGGTTCCACAACATGGGATCAGCCCCAGCATTTT. It specifies CASSGSTTWDQPQHF.

The sample holds many counts of this clonotype. The chain employs TRBV7-9 and TRBJ2-1; tentative D call: TRBD1 (5 bases). Germline V lookup: CDR1 SEHNR, CDR2 FQNEAQ (reference sequence). V lost 4 bases to trimming and J lost 9 bases, with 7 bases between them. This CDR3 comprises 11 residues. The CDR3 DNA is TGTGCCAGCAGCTCAAGGGGTGAGCAGTTCTTC. Translated, it gives CASSSRGEQFF.

The V and J genes are TRBV12-3 or TRBV12-4 and TRBJ2-5; the D gene could be TRBD1 or TRBD2 (5 bases each). This CDR3 has 14 residues. V lost 5 bases to trimming and J lost 4 bases, with 14 bases between them. The CDR3 coding sequence is TGTGCCAGCAGTGGGCCGAGGGGCGTAGAGACCCAGTACTTC. Translation: CASSGPRGVETQYF.

The chain joins TRBV2 to TRBJ1-1, with D unresolved. V was pared by 6 bases and J by 7 bases, with 9 bases between. This CDR3 region has 11 residues. Germline V CDR1 and CDR2: SNHLY, FYNNEI. The CDR3 sequence: CASSANSEAFF. CDR3 DNA: TGTGCCAGCAGCGCCAATAGTGAAGCTTTCTTT.

The genes are TRBV20-1 and TRBJ2-7; TRBD2 is a possible D gene (6 bases). The CDR3 has 12 residues. Germline-derived CDR1 and CDR2 are DFQATT and SNEGSKA (reference sequence). V lost 4 bases and J 5 bases, leaving 12 bases between the germline ends. CDR3 loop: CSAKGTLHEQYF. As DNA, the CDR3 is TGCAGTGCTAAGGGGACTCTCCACGAGCAGTACTTC.